The present T cell receptor beta chain was sequenced within a study of blood T cells in healthy people across ages. Study-wide points: Age advanced and TCR beta diversity per million T cells fell, roughly linearly. Underestimates were what the diversity estimates from one million T cells were considered to be.

A J-beta primer mix and a sample-barcoded 5' primer were used in a second PCR of roughly 6 to 11 cycles. A tag from a template-switch adaptor with 12 random nucleotides marked each cDNA molecule. MiXCR, run by TCRdb on the 5' RACE reads, gives a single entry per CDR3 protein. This table holds over 950,000 distinct CDR3 sequences, 35% to 40% found once. The germline V gene encodes CDR1 MNHEY and CDR2 SMNVEV (reference sequence). Trimming cost V 1 base and J 5 bases, with 6 bases left between them. The CDR3 covers 13 residues. Every sample gave at least 5 micrograms of total RNA when it was extracted. In the case of this clonotype: As yet, its antigen is unknown.

Sequenced: blood. This clonotype originated in a man in his late teens or twenties in good health. The chain recombines TRBV27 with TRBJ1-5; D not resolved. The CDR3 region is CASSLLSHQPQHF. The CDR3 nucleotides are TGTGCCAGCAGTTTATTATCCCATCAGCCCCAGCATTTT.